This T cell receptor beta chain comes out of a study of response to subunit inactivated influenza vaccine. TCRdb independently ran MiXCR on the RT-PCR reads; one entry per CDR3 protein. The table shows around 530,000 distinct CDR3 sequences, with 10% to 15% occurring only once. CDR3 length equals 16 residues. The germline V gene has CDR1 SGHVS and CDR2 FQNEAQ. With 5 bases removed from V and 0 bases from J, the gap between germline ends came to 16 bases. The input for sequencing was PBMCs from blood, taken on the day of vaccination. The chain couples TRBV7-8 to TRBJ2-5; weak D call: TRBD1 (6 bases). This TCR was sampled from a man aged 45-65 years who received an inactivated influenza vaccine. The CDR3 is CASSPFPQGYQETQYF. The CDR3 DNA reads TGTGCCAGCAGCCCCTTTCCGCAGGGGTACCAAGAGACCCAGTACTTC. Full variable domain (missing parts from reference TRBV7-8 and TRBJ2-5): GAGVSQSPRYKVAKRGQDVALRCDPISGHVSLFWYQQALGQGPEFLTYFQNEAQLDKSGLPSDRFFAERPEGSVSTLKIQRTQQEDSAVYLCASSPFPQGYQETQYFGPGTRLLVL.